This TCR beta chain was profiled in a study of cytomegalovirus exposure and HLA in healthy donors. With 60 Vbeta and 13 Jbeta primers, the PCR was carried out. As processed by the authors: An analysis that came later counted 73 million or so unique TCR beta chains, around 12 million shared. TCRdb's copy holds only in-frame clones and misses some; the assay was immunoSEQ multiplex PCR. V and J calls and clone size follow that table, whereas D and trimming were derived from the DNA. The sample carries approximately 160,000 clones, over 70% recorded once. The CDR3 spans 21 residues. V dropped 2 bases and J dropped 6; count of bases not matched to a gene: 21. Germline V gives CDR1 SNHLY, CDR2 FYNNEI.

The chain recombines TRBV2 with TRBJ2-1; 11 positions agree with TRBD2. Material: PBMCs. The receptor's source is a man younger than 40 in good health and CMV-seropositive. The CDR3 DNA follows: TGTGCCAGCAGTGAAAGTCTTTTGGTAGCGGGAGGGCCCCGCATCCGCAATGAGCAGTTCTTC. This translates into CASSESLLVAGGPRIRNEQFF.